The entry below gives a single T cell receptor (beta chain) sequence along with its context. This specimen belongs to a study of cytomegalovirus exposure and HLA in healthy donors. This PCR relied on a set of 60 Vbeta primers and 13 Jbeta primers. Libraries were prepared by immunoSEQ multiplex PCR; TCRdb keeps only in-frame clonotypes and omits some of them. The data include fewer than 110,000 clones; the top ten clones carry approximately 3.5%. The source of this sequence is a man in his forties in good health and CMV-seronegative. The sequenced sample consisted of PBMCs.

Here the CDR3 DNA reads TGTGCCAGCAGCGTAGGTTCTGGACTAGCGGGATTAGATACGCAGTATTTT. This codes for CASSVGSGLAGLDTQYF. The chain is built from TRBV9 and TRBJ2-3; 12 nucleotides line up with TRBD2. This CDR3 is 17 amino acids long. Germline trimming cut 0 bases from V and 5 bases from J; bases unmatched to any gene: 7. CDR1 is SGDLS, CDR2 YYNGEE, per germline. The entire variable domain, with the rest obtained from reference TRBV9 and TRBJ2-3, is as follows: DSGVTQTPKHLITATGQRVTLRCSPRSGDLSVYWYQQSLDQGLQFLIQYYNGEERAKGNILERFSAQQFPDLHSELNLSSLELGDSALYFCASSVGSGLAGLDTQYFGPGTRLTVL.